This T cell receptor beta chain was found in a study of coeliac disease (dated by TCRdb to between 2021 and 2022). Broadly, across the study: Each coeliac patient was placed into one of three groups: newly diagnosed active disease, refractory coeliac disease type I, or disease controlled by a gluten-free diet. Next-generation sequencing of rearranged TRB and TRG CDR3 regions was applied to small intestinal lymphocyte fractions from coeliac and non-coeliac patients. The full study included some 30 patients: some 22 with serologically confirmed coeliac disease and 8 controls with non-small intestinal disorders. Because high-resolution HLA typing was not available, biased TRBV7-2 usage was examined as a proof of principle. The study set out to describe the TR repertoires of small intestinal T cells in active coeliac disease, refractory type I coeliac disease, and coeliac disease treated with a gluten-free diet. TRB sequencing succeeded for samples from some 27 subjects, including 24 paired bulk unsorted intraepithelial and lamina propria cell samples. Results and caveats for the whole study, not just this receptor: In the authors' view, the approach was unsuitable for unbiased detection of gliadin-specific T cells, since gliadin-specific T cells are scarce and rarely shared between patients. Compared with controls, active coeliac intraepithelial and lamina propria samples had TRB and TRG repertoires of lower clonality, which suggests that diverse T cells were recruited. High-purity fractions were not obtained when intraepithelial cells were separated from lamina propria cells, so cross-contamination between compartments was possible. TRB repertoires were found to be largely private, with most amino acid sequences unique to one sample, and no significant difference in V-gene usage was found between disease groups.

The library was prepared using the immunoSEQ multiplex PCR assay. The TR loci were subjected to amplification by multiplexed PCR, for which V gene segments served as targets of the forward primers and J gene segments as targets of the reverse primers. The Illumina HiSeq System was used to sequence the amplified CDR3 regions. The authors' pipeline ran thus. Closely related reads were merged with a nearest-neighbour algorithm so that PCR and sequencing errors were removed and data were collapsed into unique sequences. Repertoires were summarised in terms of clonality and T cell density, with T cell density defined as TR molecules per amount of genomic DNA input. Public TRs were defined as CDR3 amino acid sequences in at least 80% of unsorted samples, then tested for differential abundance between coeliac and control samples. Differences in clonality and density between disease groups were tested by Kruskal-Wallis tests, followed by Dunn post-tests. TCRdb limited this immuneACCESS table to in-frame rearrangements with V and J called. A share of clones is missing; checked studies link under half to unresolved V genes, and the rest is unexplained. Clone size and V and J calls were adopted from that table, with D and trimming inferred from the DNA. For this sample there are 3,000 to 4,000 clones; around 71% appear just once. Under 7.5% of the sample goes to the ten largest clones.

To note about this clone: This receptor's antigen is unknown. Base qualities are missing; no much larger clone stands one base away.

Cells were frozen in liquid nitrogen in DMSO/FBS as aliquots of 500,000 to 550,000 cells, with a single aliquot from each fraction going to sequencing. Endoscopy and small intestinal biopsy were performed in all 30 or so patients in the study. To release intraepithelial cells, biopsies were stirred for one hour at 37 degrees C in RPMI with EGTA, MgCl2 and 1% FBS. Genomic DNA was extracted from frozen unsorted cell fractions with the Qiagen DNeasy blood extraction kit. After removal of 4 bases from V and 3 bases from J, the junction retains 7 bases not matched to a gene. CDR1 and CDR2 (LGHNA, YSLEER) derive from the germline V gene. The CDR3 goes from the cysteine to the phenylalanine over 15 residues. Only CDR3 DNA is held: 45 bases, read in frame from base 1.

This TCR was sampled from a woman aged 60-75 years with active celiac disease. The rearranged chain carries TRBV4-3 and TRBJ2-7, and TRBD2 matches 9 of the central bases. Sequencing was performed on intraepithelial lymphocytes from the gut. The meaning of the sample's cell subset or site label: intraepithelial cell (IEC) fraction of small intestinal biopsy. At the DNA level, the sequence is TGCGCCAGCAGCCGACTAGCGGCGCGGGGCTACGAGCAGTACTTC. It translates as CASSRLAARGYEQYF.